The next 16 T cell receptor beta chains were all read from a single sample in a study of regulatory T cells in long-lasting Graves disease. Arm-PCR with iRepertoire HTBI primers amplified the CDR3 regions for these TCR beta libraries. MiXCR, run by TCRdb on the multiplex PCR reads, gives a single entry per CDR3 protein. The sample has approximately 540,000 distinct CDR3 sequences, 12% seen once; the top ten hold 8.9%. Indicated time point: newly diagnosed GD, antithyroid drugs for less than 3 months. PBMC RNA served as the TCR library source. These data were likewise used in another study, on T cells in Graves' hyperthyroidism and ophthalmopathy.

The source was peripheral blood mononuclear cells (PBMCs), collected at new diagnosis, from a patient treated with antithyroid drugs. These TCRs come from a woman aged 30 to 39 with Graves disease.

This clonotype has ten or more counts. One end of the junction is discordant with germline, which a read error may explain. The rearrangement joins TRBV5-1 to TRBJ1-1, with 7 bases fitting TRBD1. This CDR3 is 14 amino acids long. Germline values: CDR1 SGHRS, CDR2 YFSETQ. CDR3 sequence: CASSRDSMNTEAFF. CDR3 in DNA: TGTGCCAGCAGCCGGGACAGCATGAACACTGAAGCTTTCTTT.

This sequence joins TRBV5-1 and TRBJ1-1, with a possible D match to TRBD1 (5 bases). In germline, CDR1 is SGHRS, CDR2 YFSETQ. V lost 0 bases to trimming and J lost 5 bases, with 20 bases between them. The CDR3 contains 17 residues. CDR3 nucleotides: TGCGCCAGCAGCTTGGAAGTATCCGGGGCCCCTGGGACTGAAGCTTTCTTT. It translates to CASSLEVSGAPGTEAFF.

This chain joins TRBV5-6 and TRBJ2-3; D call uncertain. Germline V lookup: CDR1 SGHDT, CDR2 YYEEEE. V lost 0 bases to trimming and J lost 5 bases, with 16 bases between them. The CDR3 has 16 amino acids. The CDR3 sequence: CASSLVARFTVDTQYF. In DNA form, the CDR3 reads TGTGCCAGCAGCTTGGTGGCGCGCTTTACGGTAGATACGCAGTATTTT.

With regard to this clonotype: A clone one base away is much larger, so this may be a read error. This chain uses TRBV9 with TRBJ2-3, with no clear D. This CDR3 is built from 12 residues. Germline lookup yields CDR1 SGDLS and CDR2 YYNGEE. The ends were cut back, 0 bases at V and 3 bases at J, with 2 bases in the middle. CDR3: CASSVVTDTQYF. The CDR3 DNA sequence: TGTGCCAGCAGCGTAGTTACAGATACGCAGTATTTT.

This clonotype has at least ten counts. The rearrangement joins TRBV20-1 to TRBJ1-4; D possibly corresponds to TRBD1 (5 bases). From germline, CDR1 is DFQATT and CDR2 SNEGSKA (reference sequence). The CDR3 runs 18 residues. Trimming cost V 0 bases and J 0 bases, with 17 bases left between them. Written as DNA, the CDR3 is TGCAGTGCTAGAGATGTATCGGCAGGGTCCCCAACTAATGAAAAACTGTTTTTT. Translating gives CSARDVSAGSPTNEKLFF.

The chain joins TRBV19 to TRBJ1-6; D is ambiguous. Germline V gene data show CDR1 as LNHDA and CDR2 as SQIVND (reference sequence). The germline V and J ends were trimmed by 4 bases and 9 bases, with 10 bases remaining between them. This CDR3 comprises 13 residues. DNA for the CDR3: TGTGCCAGTAGTAGGACGTCAGCTTCACCCCTCCACTTT. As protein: CASSRTSASPLHF.

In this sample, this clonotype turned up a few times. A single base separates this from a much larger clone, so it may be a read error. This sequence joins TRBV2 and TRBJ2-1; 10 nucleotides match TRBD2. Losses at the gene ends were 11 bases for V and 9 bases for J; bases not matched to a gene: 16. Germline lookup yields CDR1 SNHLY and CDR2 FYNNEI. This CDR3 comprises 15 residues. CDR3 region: CAGRQPSGREGEQFF. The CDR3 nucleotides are TGTGCCGGGCGCCAACCAAGCGGGAGGGAGGGTGAGCAGTTCTTC.

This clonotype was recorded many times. The CDR3 region is CASSFILAGVSTDTQYF. The CDR3 coding sequence is TGTGCCAGCAGTTTCATACTAGCGGGAGTGTCTACAGATACGCAGTATTTT. The chain couples TRBV27 to TRBJ2-3, with 11 positions matching TRBD2. This CDR3 has 17 residues. Germline CDR1 is MNHEY and CDR2 is SMNVEV (reference sequence). Germline trimming cut 3 bases from V and 3 bases from J; bases unmatched to any gene: 8.

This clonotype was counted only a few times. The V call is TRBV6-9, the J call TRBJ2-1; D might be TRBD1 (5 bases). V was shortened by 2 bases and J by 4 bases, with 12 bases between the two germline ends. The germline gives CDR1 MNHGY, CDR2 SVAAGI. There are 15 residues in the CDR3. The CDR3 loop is CASSYGQGFYNEQFF. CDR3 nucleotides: TGTGCCAGCAGTTATGGTCAGGGTTTTTACAATGAGCAGTTCTTC.

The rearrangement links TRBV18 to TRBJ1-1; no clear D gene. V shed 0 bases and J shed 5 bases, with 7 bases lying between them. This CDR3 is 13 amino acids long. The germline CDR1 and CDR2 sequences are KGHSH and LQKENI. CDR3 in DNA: TGTGCCAGCTCACCACCCGGGAGGACTGAAGCTTTCTTT. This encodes CASSPPGRTEAFF.

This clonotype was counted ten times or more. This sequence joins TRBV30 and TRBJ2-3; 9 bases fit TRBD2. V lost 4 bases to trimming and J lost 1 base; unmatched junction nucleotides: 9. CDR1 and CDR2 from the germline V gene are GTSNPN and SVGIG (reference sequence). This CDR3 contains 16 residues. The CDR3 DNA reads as TGTGCCTGGAATCCGTCGGGACTAGCCCGCACAGATACGCAGTATTTT. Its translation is CAWNPSGLARTDTQYF.

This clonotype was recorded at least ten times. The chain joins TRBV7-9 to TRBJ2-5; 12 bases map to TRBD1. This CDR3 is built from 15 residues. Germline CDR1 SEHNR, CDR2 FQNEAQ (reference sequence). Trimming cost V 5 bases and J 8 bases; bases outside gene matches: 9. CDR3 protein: CASSPGQGAVKTQYF. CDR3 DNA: TGTGCCAGCAGCCCGGGACAGGGGGCCGTAAAAACCCAGTACTTC.

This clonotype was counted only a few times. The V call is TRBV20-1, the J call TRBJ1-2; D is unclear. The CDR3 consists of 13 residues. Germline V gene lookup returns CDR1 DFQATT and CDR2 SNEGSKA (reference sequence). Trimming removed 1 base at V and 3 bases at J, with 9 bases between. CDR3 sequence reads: CSARVGLHYGYTF. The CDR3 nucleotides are TGCAGTGCTAGAGTCGGACTGCACTATGGCTACACCTTC.

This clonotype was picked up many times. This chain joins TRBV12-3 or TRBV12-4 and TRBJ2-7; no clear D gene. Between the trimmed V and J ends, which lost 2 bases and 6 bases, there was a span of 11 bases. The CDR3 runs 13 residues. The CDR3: CASSLKSPLEQYF. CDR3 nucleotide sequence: TGTGCCAGCAGTTTAAAATCCCCCCTCGAGCAGTACTTC.

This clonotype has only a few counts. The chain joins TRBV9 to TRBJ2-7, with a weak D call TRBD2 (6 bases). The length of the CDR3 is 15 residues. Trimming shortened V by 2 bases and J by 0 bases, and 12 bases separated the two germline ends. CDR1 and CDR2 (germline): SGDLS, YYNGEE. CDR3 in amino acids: CASSVGGASSYEQYF. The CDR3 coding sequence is TGTGCCAGCAGCGTCGGCGGGGCGAGCTCCTACGAGCAGTACTTC.

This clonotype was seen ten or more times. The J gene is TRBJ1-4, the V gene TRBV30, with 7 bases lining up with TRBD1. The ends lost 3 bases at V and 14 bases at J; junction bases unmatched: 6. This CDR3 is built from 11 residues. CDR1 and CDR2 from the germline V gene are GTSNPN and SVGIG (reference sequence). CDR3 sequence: CAWSLGTVLFF. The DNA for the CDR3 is TGTGCCTGGAGCCTGGGGACAGTCCTGTTTTTT.